This TCR beta chain was captured in a study of cytomegalovirus exposure and HLA in healthy donors. V dropped 3 bases and J dropped 3 bases, with 15 bases sitting between them. The CDR3 has 16 residues. Germline V gene sequence: CDR1 MDHEN, CDR2 SYDVKM. Points from the study as a whole: Most TCR sequences were rare, but some public TCRs occurred in many donors. The classifier was said to identify cytomegalovirus status with high specificity and sensitivity. The analysis excluded some indistinguishable V segments, including TRBV6-2 and TRBV6-3.

The PCR had 60 Vbeta and 13 Jbeta primers. Generated by immunoSEQ multiplex PCR, the TCRdb table keeps only in-frame clones and is missing some. The profile shows about 90,000 clones, 50% to 75% of them singletons. At sampling all donors were nominally healthy, likely with unrecorded immune exposures. Concerning this clone itself: The target antigen is unknown.

The TCR originated in a man aged 25-40 years in good health and CMV-seronegative. Specimen: PBMCs. The chain carries TRBV28 and TRBJ2-1, with D perhaps TRBD2 (6 bases). DNA for the CDR3: TGTGCCAGCAGTTTTTTGGTGGGAGGCAGCTACAATGAGCAGTTCTTC. The encoded protein is CASSFLVGGSYNEQFF.